The T cell receptor (beta chain) under discussion was sequenced for a study of response to subunit inactivated influenza vaccine. TCRdb fed the RT-PCR reads into MiXCR, producing one record per CDR3 protein. The sample lists around 760,000 distinct CDR3 sequences, around 14% seen once, with less than 9% in the top ten. In this sample, this clonotype turned up a few times. No antigen is known for it. V dropped 5 bases and J dropped 2 bases, with 17 bases sitting between them. Looked up from germline, CDR1 is SQVTM and CDR2 is ANQGSEA. The CDR3 spans 15 residues. Study results and limitations: A suggestion made by the authors is that each seasonal influenza vaccination recruits few new T cells.

V usage is TRBV29-1 and J usage is TRBJ2-3; D may be TRBD2 (6 bases). This TCR derives from a man between 45 and 60 years old who received an inactivated influenza vaccine. Material: PBMCs from blood, obtained roughly 15 days before vaccination. The CDR3, as DNA: TGCAGCGTTCGAGAGGGTAGCGGTGACACAGATACGCAGTATTTT. Translated, it gives CSVREGSGDTDTQYF.